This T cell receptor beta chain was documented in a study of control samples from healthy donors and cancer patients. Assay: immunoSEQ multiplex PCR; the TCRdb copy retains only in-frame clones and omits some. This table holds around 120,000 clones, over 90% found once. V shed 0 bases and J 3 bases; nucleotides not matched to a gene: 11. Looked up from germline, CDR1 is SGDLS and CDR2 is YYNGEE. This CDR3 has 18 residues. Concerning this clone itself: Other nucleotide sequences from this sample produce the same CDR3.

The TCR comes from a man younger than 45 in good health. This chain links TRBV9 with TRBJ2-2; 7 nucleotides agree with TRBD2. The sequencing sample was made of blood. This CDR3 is CASSVGGRAGDYTGELFF. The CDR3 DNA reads TGTGCCAGCAGCGTAGGTGGGAGGGCGGGGGACTACACCGGGGAGCTGTTTTTT.